The T cell receptor (beta chain) under discussion was sequenced for a study of cytomegalovirus exposure and HLA in healthy donors. Study-level background: Genetic ancestry analysis placed around four fifths of the 300 to 500 donors that were genotyped in the Caucasian-associated cluster. Points from the study as a whole: Upon later analysis, HLA-associated TCR beta chains proved more clonally expanded than other, equally common chains. TCR beta V- and J-gene trimming, according to a later analysis, was linked to a missense DCLRE1C variant. Within the data, a cluster of highly shared sequence variants was likely a sequencing artifact.

13 Jbeta primers and 60 Vbeta primers were used for the PCR. The data were produced by immunoSEQ multiplex PCR, yet TCRdb's version contains in-frame clones alone and is incomplete. Its clone listing holds 180,000 or so clones. The ends were cut back, 4 bases at V and 4 bases at J, with 16 bases in the middle. This CDR3 contains 14 residues. CDR1 SQVTM and CDR2 ANQGSEA come from the germline V gene. A remark on this clone: Its antigen is as yet unknown.

The sequence was collected from a boy aged 5-17 years in good health and CMV-seronegative. The chain carries TRBV29-1 and TRBJ1-2; D ambiguous. Specimen: PBMCs. CDR3 in DNA: TGCAGCGTTGTGATGATCTTGGCGGGCTATGGCTACACCTTC. It specifies CSVVMILAGYGYTF. The variable domain in full, completed from reference TRBV29-1 and TRBJ1-2, reads SAVISQKPSRDICQRGTSLTIQCQVDSQVTMMFWYRQQPGQSLTLIATANQGSEATYESGFVIDKFPISRPNLTFSTLTVSNMSPEDSSIYLCSVVMILAGYGYTFGSGTRLTVV.